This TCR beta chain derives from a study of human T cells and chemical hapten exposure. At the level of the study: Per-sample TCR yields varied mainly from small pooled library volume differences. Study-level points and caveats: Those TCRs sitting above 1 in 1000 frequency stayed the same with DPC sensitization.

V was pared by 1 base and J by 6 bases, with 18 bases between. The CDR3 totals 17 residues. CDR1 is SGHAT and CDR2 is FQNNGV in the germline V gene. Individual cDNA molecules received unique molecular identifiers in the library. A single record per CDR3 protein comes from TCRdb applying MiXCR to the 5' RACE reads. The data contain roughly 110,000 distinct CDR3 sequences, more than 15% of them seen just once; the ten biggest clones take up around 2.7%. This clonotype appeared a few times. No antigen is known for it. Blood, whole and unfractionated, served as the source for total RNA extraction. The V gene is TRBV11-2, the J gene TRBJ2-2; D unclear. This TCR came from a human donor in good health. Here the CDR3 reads CASSLVKRHISAGELFF. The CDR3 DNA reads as TGTGCCAGCAGCTTAGTGAAGCGACACATCTCGGCCGGGGAGCTGTTTTTT.